This TCR beta chain is drawn from a study of T cells after yellow fever vaccination. Findings and caveats of the study: Repertoires sorted by FACS could include abundant clonotypes that are contaminants from the bulk population.

This clonotype was observed a few times. Its antigen remains unidentified. TCRdb reprocessed the 5' RACE reads with MiXCR, giving one entry per CDR3 protein. The table lists 100,000 to 150,000 distinct CDR3 sequences, roughly 10% of them singletons. The source material was CD8+ T cells sorted from PBMCs, sampled on the day of the yellow fever booster vaccination. The clonotype was recovered from a man in his late teens or twenties who received the YFV17D yellow fever vaccine.

The CDR3 protein is CASSHPQGWAFF. The CDR3, as DNA: TGCGCCAGCAGCCATCCCCAGGGTTGGGCTTTCTTT. This sequence joins TRBV4-1 and TRBJ1-1, with D maybe TRBD1 (5 bases). The germline V gene has CDR1 MGHRA and CDR2 YSYEKL. Trimming left V 3 bases short and J 11 bases short, with 13 bases between. This CDR3 has 12 amino acids.